The clone carrying this T cell receptor beta chain was recorded many times. These data originate in a study of T cell repertoires in cytomegalovirus infection. TCRdb reanalysed the reads using MiXCR and keeps one entry per CDR3 protein. This table has about 360,000 distinct CDR3 sequences, about a sixth appearing once. The CDR3 runs 16 residues. The germline V and J ends were trimmed by 5 bases and 0 bases, with 14 bases remaining between them. This sequence joins TRBV12-3 or TRBV12-4 and TRBJ1-3; D is ambiguous. The TCR sequence derives from a human donor in good health (CMV status not recorded). Some clones in this sample may be carry-over from other donors' samples. What was sequenced was PBMCs. CDR3 sequence reads: CASSPGSRNSGNTIYF. The CDR3 nucleotides are TGTGCCAGCAGTCCCGGCAGCCGAAACTCTGGAAACACCATATATTTT.